These 21 T cell receptor beta chains were all obtained from the same sample, sequenced in a study of blood T cell repertoires in COVID-19 (dated by TCRdb to the early 2020s). The library was prepared using the immunoSEQ multiplex PCR assay. Here the immuneACCESS table is served through TCRdb, limited to in-frame sequences with V and J called. Missing clones are a known gap in these copies; in checked studies unresolved V genes cover under half, and the rest lacks a known reason. The sample includes around 220,000 clones, with 90% observed a single time. The ten largest clones add up to roughly 15% of the sample. Material for sequencing was PBMCs or T cells enriched from blood (not recorded which). Receptors originate from a man aged 25-40 years who had been exposed to COVID-19.

The V and J genes are TRBV7-9 and TRBJ2-5; 7 bases match TRBD2. Germline V lookup: CDR1 SEHNR, CDR2 FQNEAQ (reference sequence). The trim removed 4 bases at V and 1 base at J, leaving 6 bases unmatched. CDR3 size: 15 residues. In DNA, the CDR3 is TGTGCCAGCAGCTACAGCGGGGACTTCCAAGAGACCCAGTACTTC. The encoded protein is CASSYSGDFQETQYF.

A few counts support this clone. This rearrangement joins TRBV30 to TRBJ2-1, with TRBD1 matching over 9 bases. CDR3 length: 14 amino acids. The trim removed 4 bases at V and 6 bases at J, leaving 7 bases unmatched. From germline, CDR1 is GTSNPN and CDR2 SVGIG (reference sequence). CDR3 in DNA: TGTGCCTGGACTAGGACAGGGGTCTCCAATGAGCAGTTCTTC. Protein: CAWTRTGVSNEQFF. The entire variable domain, with the rest obtained from reference TRBV30 and TRBJ2-1, is as follows: SQTIHQWPATLVQPVGSPLSLECTVEGTSNPNLYWYRQAAGRGLQLLFYSVGIGQISSEVPQNLSASRPQDRQFILSSKKLLLSDSGFYLCAWTRTGVSNEQFFGPGTRLTVL.

The chain joins TRBV4-1 to TRBJ2-5; D possibly corresponds to TRBD2 (7 bases). The germline gives CDR1 MGHRA, CDR2 YSYEKL. Trimming took 0 bases from V and 7 from J, leaving 36 bases between them. The CDR3 has 22 residues. The chain's CDR3 is CASSQDRRGAPVTHRAPGTQYF. CDR3 DNA: TGCGCCAGCAGCCAAGATCGCCGGGGGGCGCCGGTTACCCACCGGGCTCCTGGGACCCAGTACTTC.

V usage is TRBV19 and J usage is TRBJ2-2; D uncertain. The germline V gene encodes CDR1 LNHDA and CDR2 SQIVND (reference sequence). CDR3 length: 14 amino acids. V gave up 3 bases and J gave up 2 bases, with 7 bases separating them. The CDR3 DNA sequence: TGTGCCAGTAGTATCCCCCTCAACACCGGGGAGCTGTTTTTT. It yields the protein CASSIPLNTGELFF.

The chain is built from TRBV4-2 and TRBJ2-2; 10 bases are shared with TRBD1. The CDR3 totals 15 residues. The V gene end was trimmed by 4 bases and the J gene end by 6 bases; junction bases not matched to a gene: 5. In germline, CDR1 is LGHNA, CDR2 YNFKEQ. The DNA of the CDR3 is TGTGCCAGCAGCCGAGACAGGGGGCGCGCCGGGGAGCTGTTTTTT. Amino acids: CASSRDRGRAGELFF.

In its sample, this clone ranks as medium-sized (0.01 to 0.1%). The rearrangement uses TRBV6-4 and TRBJ2-2; 9 nucleotides align to TRBD1. The V segment lost 3 bases and the J segment 6 bases; nucleotides outside the gene matches: 8. Germline V gene data show CDR1 as MRHNA and CDR2 as SNTAGT. The CDR3 extends over 16 amino acids. In nucleotides, the CDR3 is TGTGCCAGCAGTGAGAGACAGGGGGTCGGTTCCGGGGAGCTGTTTTTT. It yields the protein CASSERQGVGSGELFF.

The rearrangement joins TRBV9 to TRBJ2-1, with D maybe TRBD2 (7 bases). V shed 4 bases and J shed 2 bases, with 16 bases lying between them. Looked up from germline, CDR1 is SGDLS and CDR2 is YYNGEE. There are 16 residues in the CDR3. CDR3 nucleotides: TGTGCCAGCAGCCCGGGGAGGGGGTTCCCCTACAATGAGCAGTTCTTC. It yields the protein CASSPGRGFPYNEQFF.

V is TRBV5-1 and J is TRBJ2-1; D gene ambiguous. The CDR3 totals 14 residues. CDR1 SGHRS and CDR2 YFSETQ come from the germline V gene. V gave up 4 bases and J gave up 6 bases, with 14 bases separating them. CDR3 coding DNA: TGCGCCAGCAGCCACACCTTCCGGAGCAATGAGCAGTTCTTC. Translated: CASSHTFRSNEQFF.

This clone was picked up one time. The chain carries TRBV11-3 and TRBJ2-7; 13 nucleotides match TRBD2. The CDR3 runs 15 residues. The germline gives CDR1 SGHNT, CDR2 YENEEA. The V and J ends lost 3 bases and 3 bases, in that order; junction bases with no gene match: 2. The CDR3 nucleotides read TGTGCCAGCAGCTTCACTAGCGGGGGGGACTACGAGCAGTACTTC. Residues: CASSFTSGGDYEQYF. Combining the CDR3 with reference TRBV11-3 and TRBJ2-7 gives the whole variable domain EAGVVQSPRYKIIEKKQPVAFWCNPISGHNTLYWYLQNLGQGPELLIRYENEEAVDDSQLPKDRFSAERLKGVDSTLKIQPAELGDSAVYLCASSFTSGGDYEQYFGPGTRLTVT.

V and J are TRBV4-2 and TRBJ1-5; the D is unclear. The germline gives CDR1 LGHNA, CDR2 YNFKEQ. Trimming left V 4 bases short and J 7 bases short, with 20 bases between. This CDR3 comprises 16 residues. The CDR3 protein is CASSPRQIGSGQPQHF. In DNA form, the CDR3 reads TGTGCCAGCAGCCCTCGACAAATAGGGAGCGGACAGCCCCAGCATTTT.

As DNA, the CDR3 is TGTGCCAGCAGTGCCAGCGGGGGGTACGCTAGCACAGATACGCAGTATTTT. Protein sequence: CASSASGGYASTDTQYF. The genes are TRBV2 and TRBJ2-3; 9 bases are a match to TRBD2. Germline CDR1 is SNHLY and CDR2 is FYNNEI. The CDR3 spans 17 residues. V lost 4 bases and J lost 0; bases outside the gene matches: 8.

The CDR3 sequence: CASSPNRVLGFF. CDR3 DNA sequence: TGTGCCAGCAGTCCCAACAGGGTCCTGGGTTTCTTT. The chain employs TRBV6-2 or TRBV6-3 and TRBJ1-1; D might be TRBD1 (6 bases). This CDR3 is built from 12 residues. Germline assignment: CDR1 MNHEY and CDR2 SVGEGT. Trimming removed 5 bases at V and 13 bases at J, with 17 bases between.

The rearrangement uses TRBV5-1 and TRBJ2-5, with D possibly matching TRBD1 (6 bases). This CDR3 spans 14 amino acids. Trimming pared 4 bases from V and 2 bases from J, leaving 12 bases between. CDR1 is SGHRS and CDR2 is YFSETQ in the germline V gene. DNA for the CDR3: TGCGCCAGCAGCCTTGACAGGCTACAAGAGACCCAGTACTTC. Its protein product is CASSLDRLQETQYF.

The rearrangement joins TRBV27 to TRBJ2-2; TRBD1 might be the D (5 bases). V dropped 3 bases and J dropped 1 base, with 6 bases sitting between them. The CDR3 is 14 amino acids. From germline, CDR1 is MNHEY and CDR2 SMNVEV (reference sequence). The CDR3 nucleotides are TGTGCCAGCAGTTTGGGGCTGAACACCGGGGAGCTGTTTTTT. Its translation: CASSLGLNTGELFF.

This chain links TRBV20-1 with TRBJ1-2, with 10 bases matching TRBD1. V trimming: 3 bases; J trimming: 6 bases; junction bases outside the gene matches: 7. Germline assignment: CDR1 DFQATT and CDR2 SNEGSKA (reference sequence). This CDR3 has 14 residues. This CDR3 reads CSASGDRGSHGYTF. The CDR3 DNA sequence: TGCAGTGCTAGTGGGGACAGGGGCTCCCATGGCTACACCTTC.

This clone has only one observation. V gene TRBV11-2 combines with J gene TRBJ2-7, with 8 bases matching TRBD2. Germline assignment: CDR1 SGHAT and CDR2 FQNNGV. CDR3 length: 16 amino acids. Unmatched junction bases numbered 9, after V lost 4 bases and J lost 1 base. CDR3 sequence reads: CASSSRGGAPSYEQYF. CDR3 nucleotides: TGTGCCAGCAGCTCCCGGGGGGGGGCGCCTTCCTACGAGCAGTACTTC.

The rearrangement uses TRBV7-9 and TRBJ1-1; D remains unclear. The germline gives CDR1 SEHNR, CDR2 FQNEAQ (reference sequence). The CDR3 length is 15 residues. V was shortened by 7 bases and J by 2 bases, with 17 bases between the two germline ends. This chain's CDR3 is CASNERGRLNTEAFF. Here the CDR3 DNA reads TGTGCCAGCAACGAGCGGGGAAGACTAAACACTGAAGCTTTCTTT.

CDR3 DNA: TGTGCCAGCAGTACTCTAGCGGGGGTGTCCGGGGAGCTGTTTTTT. Translation: CASSTLAGVSGELFF. The gene calls are TRBV27 and TRBJ2-2; 10 bases match TRBD2. This CDR3 is built from 15 residues. In germline, CDR1 is MNHEY, CDR2 SMNVEV (reference sequence). V lost 5 bases to trimming and J lost 6 bases; unmatched junction nucleotides: 6.

The gene calls are TRBV6-5 and TRBJ1-2; D unclear. The germline V gene has CDR1 MNHEY and CDR2 SVGAGI. CDR3 length: 13 amino acids. V was cut by 6 bases and J by 2 bases, with 10 bases left in between. The CDR3 DNA is TGTGCCAGCAGCCTCAGTGTGAACTATGGCTACACCTTC. Protein product: CASSLSVNYGYTF.

The chain links TRBV5-1 to TRBJ2-5; D may be TRBD1 (6 bases). Trimming took off 2 bases at V and 2 bases at J, with 10 bases between the two ends. The CDR3 spans 14 residues. Germline V gene lookup returns CDR1 SGHRS and CDR2 YFSETQ. CDR3 coding DNA: TGCGCCAGCAGCTTAAGACAGGTACAAGAGACCCAGTACTTC. Its protein is CASSLRQVQETQYF.

The chain has TRBV5-6 and TRBJ1-3; D gene ambiguous. This CDR3 is 12 amino acids long. Trimming cost V 2 bases and J 4 bases, with 4 bases left between them. The germline gives CDR1 SGHDT, CDR2 YYEEEE. This CDR3 is CASSFSGNTIYF. The CDR3 DNA follows: TGTGCCAGCAGCTTTAGCGGAAACACCATATATTTT.